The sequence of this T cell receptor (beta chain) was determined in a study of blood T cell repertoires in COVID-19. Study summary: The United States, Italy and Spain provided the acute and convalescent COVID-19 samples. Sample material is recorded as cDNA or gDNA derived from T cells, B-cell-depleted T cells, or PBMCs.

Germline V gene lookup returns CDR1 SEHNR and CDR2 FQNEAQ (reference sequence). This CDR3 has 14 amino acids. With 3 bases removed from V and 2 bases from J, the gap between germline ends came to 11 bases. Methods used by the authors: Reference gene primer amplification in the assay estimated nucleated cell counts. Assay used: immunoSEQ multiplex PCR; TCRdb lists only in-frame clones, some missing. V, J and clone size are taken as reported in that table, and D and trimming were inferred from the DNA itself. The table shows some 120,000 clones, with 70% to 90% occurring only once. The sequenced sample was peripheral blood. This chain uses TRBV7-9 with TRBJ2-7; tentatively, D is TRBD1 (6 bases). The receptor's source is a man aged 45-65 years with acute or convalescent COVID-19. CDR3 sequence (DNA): TGTGCCAGCAGCTTGAGGGGGATGACCTACGAGCAGTACTTC. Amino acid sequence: CASSLRGMTYEQYF.